One T cell receptor beta chain is described in this entry. The antigen remains unidentified. This entry belongs to a study of PD-1 blockade in classical Hodgkin lymphoma. Time point indicated: newly diagnosed, previously untreated cHL patient sample. Untreated, newly diagnosed classical Hodgkin lymphoma PBMCs served for comparison. General study points: The study reported lower baseline TCR diversity in newly diagnosed patients than in healthy donors.

The V gene lost 0 bases and the J gene lost 0 bases, with 9 bases spanning the gap. Germline V CDR1 and CDR2: SGHTS, YDEGEE. CDR3 length: 15 amino acids. Profiling relied on immunoSEQ multiplex PCR, and the TCRdb table lists in-frame clones only, not all of them. Of 15,000 to 20,000 clones in the sample, about 83% were seen once. This TCR derives from a human donor with classical Hodgkin lymphoma. The J gene is TRBJ2-5, the V gene TRBV5-8, with D possibly matching TRBD1 (5 bases). Sequenced: peripheral blood mononuclear cells (PBMCs). CDR3: CASSLGGQYQETQYF. The CDR3 DNA reads TGTGCCAGCAGCTTGGGAGGACAATACCAAGAGACCCAGTACTTC.